The clone carrying this T cell receptor (beta chain) was recorded at least ten times. Antigen: not known. The CDR3 covers 13 residues. Trimming took 7 bases from V and 7 from J; bases not matched to a gene: 5. Per the germline V gene, CDR1 is SGHRS and CDR2 is YFSETQ. This sample stems from a study of metastatic and nonmetastatic thyroid tumors. On the study more broadly: The comparison covered peripheral blood and tumor or nodule tissue in malignant and benign thyroid patients.

In the authors' methods: The study built a papillary thyroid cancer distant-metastasis classifier from CDR3 differences across clinicopathological groups. With MiXCR, TCRdb called clones anew from the PCR reads. Clone size and V and J calls follow TCRdb, not the original study. The sample includes about 33,000 clones, over 15% of them seen just once. Patients underwent thyroid surgery, and none had received any treatment before it. Overall study findings and caveats: Versus benign nodules, malignant thyroid tumors reportedly had significantly higher TCR beta diversity, in blood and tumor.

The chain recombines TRBV5-1 with TRBJ1-5, with 10 bases lining up with TRBD1. The sequenced material came from blood. This TCR derives from a male donor with papillary thyroid cancer or a benign thyroid nodule (not recorded which). Some clones in this sample may be carry-over from other donors' samples. CDR3 nucleotide sequence: TGCGCCAGCGGGACAGGGGAGGGCCAGCCCCAGCATTTT. Its translation: CASGTGEGQPQHF.